The 4 T cell receptor beta chains presented below share a single source sample, sequenced in a study of cytomegalovirus exposure and HLA in healthy donors (TCRdb year 2017). Libraries were built with the immunoSEQ multiplex PCR assay. For the multiplex PCR, a mixture combining 60 forward primers for TCR Vbeta segments and 13 reverse primers for TCR Jbeta segments was used. TCRdb took over this immuneACCESS table, retaining in-frame rearrangements with V and J assigned. Such tables are incomplete; in checked studies, under half of the missing clones stem from an unresolved V gene, and the remainder is unexplained. Present in this sample are nearly 200,000 clones, roughly 76% of which were seen just once. Clones ranked in the top ten supply 2.1% of the sample. Material: PBMCs. These receptors originate from a woman in her thirties in good health and CMV-seropositive.

This sequence joins TRBV6-5 and TRBJ2-5; maybe TRBD1 (6 bases). The DNA end is more similar to TRBJ2-7, so the J call may be wrong. CDR1 MNHEY and CDR2 SVGAGI come from the germline V gene. The CDR3 loop spans 14 amino acids. CDR3 in amino acids: CASKGLGQTYEQYF. The CDR3 DNA reads TGTGCCAGCAAAGGGCTAGGACAGACTTACGAGCAGTACTTC.

This sequence joins TRBV19 and TRBJ1-2; tentative D call: TRBD1 (6 bases). Trimming stripped 3 bases from V and 6 bases from J, with 20 bases between. This CDR3 has 16 amino acids. Germline loops: CDR1 LNHDA, CDR2 SQIVND (reference sequence). In DNA, the CDR3 is TGTGCCAGTAGTATTGCCCCCAGGGGAAGATTGGATGGCTACACCTTC. Encoded protein: CASSIAPRGRLDGYTF.

This chain joins TRBV6-1 and TRBJ1-1, with D unclear. The CDR3 sequence is 13 residues long. Germline CDR1 reads MNHNS; CDR2 reads SASEGT. Deletions cut 7 bases from V and 1 base from J, with 10 bases between. CDR3 sequence: CASITEANTEAFF. CDR3 nucleotide sequence: TGTGCCAGCATCACTGAGGCGAACACTGAAGCTTTCTTT.

The chain links TRBV28 to TRBJ1-5; 8 nucleotides agree with TRBD1. The CDR3 covers 15 residues. Germline V gene sequence: CDR1 MDHEN, CDR2 SYDVKM. V was pared by 4 bases and J by 3 bases, with 5 bases of the junction left unmatched. The CDR3 bases are TGTGCCAGCAGTTCGGACAGGGTGGTCAATCAGCCCCAGCATTTT. Protein product: CASSSDRVVNQPQHF.